Listed here are 24 T cell receptor beta chains from one sample, sequenced in a study of beta chain features in type 1 diabetes. The investigators reverse transcribed all of the isolated RNA, so they sequenced expressed TCRB transcripts. Some clones are missing from TCRdb's copy, which holds only in-frame ones; the method was immunoSEQ multiplex PCR. This table holds 200,000 to 250,000 clones, roughly 30% found once. Sequencing was done on a sample of central memory CD4+ T cells from blood. These receptors were taken from a man aged 25-45 years in good health.

This rearrangement joins TRBV7-7 to TRBJ2-1; D is perhaps TRBD1 or TRBD2 (5 bases each). V was clipped by 5 bases and J by 0 bases, with 5 bases between them. CDR1 is SSHAT, CDR2 FNYEAQ, per germline (reference sequence). The CDR3 contains 13 residues. CDR3 protein: CASSGGSYNEQFF. The DNA for the CDR3 is TGTGCCAGCAGCGGGGGCTCCTACAATGAGCAGTTCTTC.

The chain is built from TRBV2 and TRBJ1-1, with a tentative D call TRBD1 (6 bases). This CDR3 is 14 amino acids long. Germline lookup yields CDR1 SNHLY and CDR2 FYNNEI. V was clipped by 3 bases and J by 2 bases, with 10 bases between them. The CDR3 bases are TGTGCCAGCAGTGATCAGGGGACCAACACTGAAGCTTTCTTT. This translates into CASSDQGTNTEAFF. Full variable domain (outside the CDR3, taken from reference TRBV2 and TRBJ1-1): EPEVTQTPSHQVTQMGQEVILRCVPISNHLYFYWYRQILGQKVEFLVSFYNNEISEKSEIFDDQFSVERPDGSNFTLKIRSTKLEDSAMYFCASSDQGTNTEAFFGQGTRLTVV.

The chain combines TRBV28 with TRBJ2-3; 8 bases are shared with TRBD2. The CDR3 has 16 amino acids. V gave up 7 bases and J gave up 2 bases; unmatched junction bases: 11. Germline values: CDR1 MDHEN, CDR2 SYDVKM. CDR3 in DNA: TGTGCCAGCACCGACGTCGGCGGGAGGCTCACAGATACGCAGTATTTT. It encodes CASTDVGGRLTDTQYF.

This chain links TRBV2 with TRBJ2-2, with TRBD2 as a possible D gene (5 bases). CDR3 length: 16 amino acids. Germline-derived CDR1 and CDR2 are SNHLY and FYNNEI. The V gene lost 7 bases and the J gene lost 2 bases, with 17 bases spanning the gap. CDR3 sequence: CASTMTGRGNTGELFF. The CDR3 DNA is TGTGCCAGCACCATGACCGGACGGGGAAACACCGGGGAGCTGTTTTTT.

V and J are TRBV6-5 and TRBJ2-1; 12 bases align to TRBD2. CDR3 length equals 15 residues. V trimming: 6 bases; J trimming: 7 bases; junction bases outside the gene matches: 7. CDR1 is MNHEY and CDR2 is SVGAGI in the germline V gene. This CDR3 reads CASSQLAGGRNEQFF. CDR3 sequence (DNA): TGTGCCAGCAGCCAACTAGCGGGAGGAAGGAATGAGCAGTTCTTC.

This clone was picked up a small number of times. Its ends do not fully match the called genes, so a read error is possible. The chain combines TRBV30 with TRBJ1-4; possibly TRBD1 for D (5 bases). The CDR3 loop spans 10 amino acids. Germline CDR1 and CDR2: GTSNPN and SVGIG (reference sequence). In DNA form, the CDR3 reads TGTGCCTTCCTCAGGGAAAATCTGTTTTTT. It encodes CAFLRENLFF.

Worth noting for this clone: At the DNA level, this CDR3 is encoded by other sequences in the same sample as well. The gene calls are TRBV10-3 and TRBJ1-5; D not certain. CDR1 ENHRY and CDR2 SYGVKD come from the germline V gene. The V end lost 0 bases, the J end lost 1 base, and 1 base lay between the germline ends. This CDR3 comprises 13 residues. The CDR3 bases are TGTGCCATCAGTGAGTCGAGCAATCAGCCCCAGCATTTT. Amino acids: CAISESSNQPQHF.

This clone has just a few counts. The rearrangement links TRBV14 to TRBJ1-2, with no clear D. Germline CDR1 SGHDN, CDR2 FVKESK. V gave up 2 bases and J gave up 5 bases, with 9 bases separating them. The CDR3 sequence is 13 residues long. CDR3 nucleotide sequence: TGTGCCAGCAGCCAAATAGGGAGGTATGGCTACACCTTC. Residues: CASSQIGRYGYTF. The full variable domain, rest sourced from reference TRBV14 and TRBJ1-2, is EAGVTQFPSHSVIEKGQTVTLRCDPISGHDNLYWYRRVMGKEIKFLLHFVKESKQDESGMPNNRFLAERTGGTYSTLKVQPAELEDSGVYFCASSQIGRYGYTFGSGTRLTVV.

This clone was recorded at least ten times. The V and J genes are TRBV11-2 and TRBJ2-3; perhaps TRBD1 as D (6 bases). The germline gives CDR1 SGHAT, CDR2 FQNNGV. V lost 4 bases and J lost 6, with 17 bases in between. CDR3 length: 15 residues. The CDR3 DNA sequence: TGTGCCAGCAGCTCCGGACAGACTCAGGGGGATACGCAGTATTTT. Translating gives CASSSGQTQGDTQYF.

This chain uses TRBV9 with TRBJ1-1; no reliable D call. Trimming removed 0 bases at V and 0 bases at J, with 9 bases between. This CDR3 contains 15 residues. CDR1 SGDLS and CDR2 YYNGEE come from the germline V gene. The CDR3 nucleotides read TGTGCCAGCAGCGTAGCAATAGGGCTGAACACTGAAGCTTTCTTT. Translated: CASSVAIGLNTEAFF.

Ten or more counts support this clone. The chain has TRBV5-1 and TRBJ2-5; either TRBD1 or TRBD2 may fit D (5 bases each). Germline lookup yields CDR1 SGHRS and CDR2 YFSETQ. Trimming took 3 bases from V and 10 from J, leaving 16 bases between them. CDR3 size: 13 residues. CDR3 bases: TGCGCCAGCAGCTCCGGGACGGATTTCGGCCAGTACTTC. Its protein product is CASSSGTDFGQYF.

This clone was counted between two and nine times. The rearrangement uses TRBV29-1 and TRBJ1-1; D gene unclear. V lost 8 bases and J lost 4, with 8 bases in between. In germline, CDR1 is SQVTM, CDR2 ANQGSEA. This CDR3 spans 10 amino acids. This CDR3 is CSPTVTEAFF. DNA of the CDR3: TGCAGCCCCACCGTCACTGAAGCTTTCTTT.

This clone showed up just a few times. The chain couples TRBV5-1 to TRBJ2-3, with 8 bases fitting TRBD1. Germline V gene data show CDR1 as SGHRS and CDR2 as YFSETQ. The CDR3 has 14 amino acids. Losses at the gene ends were 0 bases for V and 6 bases for J; bases not matched to a gene: 3. The CDR3 region has the DNA TGCGCCAGCAGCTTGGGACAGGGGTTCGATACGCAGTATTTT. Its protein is CASSLGQGFDTQYF.

The chain couples TRBV11-1 to TRBJ2-7, with D perhaps matching TRBD1 (6 bases). The CDR3 has 13 amino acids. V lost 3 bases and J lost 2, with 8 bases in between. CDR1 is SGHAT and CDR2 is FQDESV in the germline V gene (reference sequence). The CDR3 region has the DNA TGTGCCAGCAGCTTGGACAGAACCTACGAGCAGTACTTC. Amino acids: CASSLDRTYEQYF.

This clone was seen a handful of times. The chain has TRBV9 and TRBJ2-3; 10 bases match TRBD2. This CDR3 region has 16 residues. V lost 4 bases and J lost 3; bases outside the gene matches: 8. The germline CDR1 and CDR2 sequences are SGDLS and YYNGEE. The CDR3 DNA reads TGTGCCAGCAGCTTCGCAAGCGGGGGGGAAACAGATACGCAGTATTTT. The encoded protein is CASSFASGGETDTQYF.

This clone has just a few counts. The chain links TRBV29-1 to TRBJ2-1; 9 bases fit TRBD1. V shed 7 bases, J shed 9 bases, and the junction held 13 bases outside the gene matches. The CDR3 covers 14 residues. CDR1 is SQVTM, CDR2 ANQGSEA, per germline. CDR3 in DNA: TGCAGCGCTCCGGGACAGGGTGTTTTGGGTGAGCAGTTCTTC. Translated: CSAPGQGVLGEQFF.

This clone was seen more than once but under ten times. This chain joins TRBV30 and TRBJ2-7; TRBD1 aligns across 9 bases. The germline gives CDR1 GTSNPN, CDR2 SVGIG (reference sequence). Trimming at V came to 3 bases and at J to 1 base, leaving 7 bases not matched to a gene. The CDR3 runs to 15 residues. The DNA for the CDR3 is TGTGCCTGGAGACGACGACAGGGGGGTTCCTACGAGCAGTACTTC. Its protein product is CAWRRRQGGSYEQYF.

This clone was observed a few times. The CDR3 DNA sequence: TGTGCCAGCAGTGGCACAGGGACCTACGAGCAGTACTTC. This gives the protein CASSGTGTYEQYF. The chain links TRBV6-1 to TRBJ2-7, with D possibly matching TRBD1 (6 bases). The germline CDR1 and CDR2 sequences are MNHNS and SASEGT. V lost 4 bases and J 2 bases, leaving 9 bases between the germline ends. The CDR3 sequence is 13 residues long.

The chain combines TRBV7-6 with TRBJ2-3; 7 nucleotides agree with TRBD1. The CDR3 contains 17 residues. The V and J ends lost 0 bases and 4 bases, in that order; junction bases with no gene match: 10. From germline, CDR1 is SGHVS and CDR2 FNYEAQ. The CDR3: CASSLAGRTGGADTQYF. The DNA for the CDR3 is TGTGCCAGCAGCTTAGCGGGGCGGACAGGCGGTGCAGATACGCAGTATTTT.

This clone was observed a handful of times. The J gene is TRBJ1-5, the V gene TRBV29-1; TRBD1 might be the D (6 bases). Trimming left V 5 bases short and J 6 bases short, with 11 bases between. Germline CDR1 SQVTM, CDR2 ANQGSEA. This CDR3 spans 12 amino acids. DNA of the CDR3: TGCAGCGTTTCAGGGGAGGGTCAGCCCCAGCATTTT. This codes for CSVSGEGQPQHF.

This rearrangement joins TRBV5-6 to TRBJ2-1; D unclear. Germline V gives CDR1 SGHDT, CDR2 YYEEEE. The CDR3 covers 17 residues. Deletions cut 2 bases from V and 0 bases from J, with 15 bases between. CDR3 loop: CASSLSVTKGSYNEQFF. CDR3 nucleotides: TGTGCCAGCAGCTTATCGGTCACAAAAGGCTCCTACAATGAGCAGTTCTTC.

The chain uses TRBV7-2 and TRBJ2-1; tentative D call: TRBD2 (5 bases). V gave up 7 bases and J gave up 3 bases, with 10 bases separating them. CDR1 is SGHTA, CDR2 FQGNSA, per germline. The CDR3 length is 13 residues. DNA of the CDR3: TGTGCCAGCAAGGCGAGGGTCTACAATGAGCAGTTCTTC. Its protein is CASKARVYNEQFF.

This clone was seen only a few times. This chain connects TRBV29-1 to TRBJ2-5, with 10 bases that match TRBD1. TRBJ2-7 matches the DNA end more closely, so the J call is doubtful. Germline values: CDR1 SQVTM, CDR2 ANQGSEA. The CDR3 loop spans 12 amino acids. The CDR3 coding sequence is TGCAGCGTGGGACAGGGGTGGAACGAGCAGTACTTC. This encodes CSVGQGWNEQYF.

In its sample, this clone was seen a few times. The J gene is TRBJ2-5, the V gene TRBV5-4, with D unclear. Germline values: CDR1 SGHNT, CDR2 YYREEE (reference sequence). V dropped 6 bases and J dropped 2 bases, with 11 bases sitting between them. CDR3 length equals 13 residues. Here the CDR3 reads CASTKEQQETQYF. DNA of the CDR3: TGTGCCAGCACCAAGGAACAACAAGAGACCCAGTACTTC.